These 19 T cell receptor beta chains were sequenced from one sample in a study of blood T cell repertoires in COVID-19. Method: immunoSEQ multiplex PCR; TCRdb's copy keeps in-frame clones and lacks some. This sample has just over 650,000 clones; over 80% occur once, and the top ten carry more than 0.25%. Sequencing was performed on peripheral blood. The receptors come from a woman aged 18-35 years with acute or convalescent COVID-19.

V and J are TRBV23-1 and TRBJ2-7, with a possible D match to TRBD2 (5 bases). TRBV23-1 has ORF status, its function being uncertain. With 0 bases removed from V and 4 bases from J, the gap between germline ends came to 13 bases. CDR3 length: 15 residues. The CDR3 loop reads CASSQSIGIGYEQYF. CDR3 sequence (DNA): TGCGCCAGCAGTCAATCGATCGGGATTGGGTACGAGCAGTACTTC.

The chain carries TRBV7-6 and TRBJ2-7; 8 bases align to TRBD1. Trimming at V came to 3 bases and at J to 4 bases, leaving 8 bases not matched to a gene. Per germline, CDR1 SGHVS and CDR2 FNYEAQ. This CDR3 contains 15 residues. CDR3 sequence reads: CASSFRTGQSYEQYF. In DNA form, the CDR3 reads TGTGCCAGCAGCTTCAGGACAGGGCAAAGTTACGAGCAGTACTTC.

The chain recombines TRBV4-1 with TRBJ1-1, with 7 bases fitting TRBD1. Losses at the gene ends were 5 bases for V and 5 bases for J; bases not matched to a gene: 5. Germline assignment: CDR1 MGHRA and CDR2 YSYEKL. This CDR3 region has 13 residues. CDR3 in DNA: TGCGCCAGCAGCTTGACAGGGCTAACTGAAGCTTTCTTT. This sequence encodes CASSLTGLTEAFF.

The CDR3, as DNA: TGCAGCGTTGACGCGGGCCCTAACACTGAAGCTTTCTTT. Amino acid sequence: CSVDAGPNTEAFF. V usage is TRBV29-1 and J usage is TRBJ1-1; D gene uncertain. The germline V and J ends were trimmed by 3 bases and 2 bases, with 10 bases remaining between them. Looked up from germline, CDR1 is SQVTM and CDR2 is ANQGSEA. CDR3 size: 13 residues.

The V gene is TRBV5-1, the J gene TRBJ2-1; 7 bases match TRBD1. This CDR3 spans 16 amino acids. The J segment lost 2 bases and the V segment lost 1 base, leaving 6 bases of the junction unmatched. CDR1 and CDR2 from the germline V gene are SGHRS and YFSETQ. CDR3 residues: CASSLPGQETYNEQFF. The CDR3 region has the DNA TGCGCCAGCAGCTTGCCCGGACAGGAAACCTACAATGAGCAGTTCTTC.

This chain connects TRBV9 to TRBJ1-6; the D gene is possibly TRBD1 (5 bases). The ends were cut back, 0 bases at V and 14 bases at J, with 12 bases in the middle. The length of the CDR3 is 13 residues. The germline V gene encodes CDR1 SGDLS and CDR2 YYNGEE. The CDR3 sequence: CASSVAGGGALHF. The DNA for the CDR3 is TGTGCCAGCAGCGTAGCGGGGGGGGGAGCCCTCCACTTT.

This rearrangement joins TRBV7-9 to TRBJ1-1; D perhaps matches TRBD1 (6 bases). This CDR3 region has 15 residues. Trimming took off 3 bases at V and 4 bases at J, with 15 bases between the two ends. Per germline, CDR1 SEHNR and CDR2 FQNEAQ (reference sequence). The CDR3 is CASSLRRGGGTEAFF. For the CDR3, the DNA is TGTGCCAGCAGCTTGCGGAGGGGGGGCGGCACTGAAGCTTTCTTT.

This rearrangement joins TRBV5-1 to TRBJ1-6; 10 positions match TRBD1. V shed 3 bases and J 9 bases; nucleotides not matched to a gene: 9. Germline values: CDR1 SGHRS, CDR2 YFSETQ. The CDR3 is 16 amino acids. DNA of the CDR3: TGCGCCAGCAGCTGGGACAGGGGAGGTTTAGCTTCACCCCTCCACTTT. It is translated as CASSWDRGGLASPLHF. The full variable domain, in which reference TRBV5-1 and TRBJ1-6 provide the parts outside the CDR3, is KAGVTQTPRYLIKTRGQQVTLSCSPISGHRSVSWYQQTPGQGLQFLFEYFSETQRNKGNFPGRFSGRQFSNSRSEMNVSTLELGDSALYLCASSWDRGGLASPLHFGNGTRLTVT.

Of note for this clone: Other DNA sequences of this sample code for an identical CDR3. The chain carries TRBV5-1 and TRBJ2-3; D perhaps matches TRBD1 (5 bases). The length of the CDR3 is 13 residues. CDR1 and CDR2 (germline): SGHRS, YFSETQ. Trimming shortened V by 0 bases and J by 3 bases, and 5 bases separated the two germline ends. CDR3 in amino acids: CASSLAGTDTQYF. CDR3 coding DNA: TGCGCCAGCAGCTTGGCAGGGACAGATACGCAGTATTTT. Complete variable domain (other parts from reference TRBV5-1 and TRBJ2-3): KAGVTQTPRYLIKTRGQQVTLSCSPISGHRSVSWYQQTPGQGLQFLFEYFSETQRNKGNFPGRFSGRQFSNSRSEMNVSTLELGDSALYLCASSLAGTDTQYFGPGTRLTVL.

For the CDR3, the DNA is TGTGCCAGCAGCCTTGGACAGGGTCCTGGAAACACCATATATTTT. It specifies CASSLGQGPGNTIYF. The rearrangement joins TRBV14 to TRBJ1-3, with 8 bases matching TRBD1. V lost 4 bases to trimming and J lost 2 bases; unmatched junction nucleotides: 4. CDR1 is SGHDN, CDR2 FVKESK, per germline. The length of the CDR3 is 15 residues.

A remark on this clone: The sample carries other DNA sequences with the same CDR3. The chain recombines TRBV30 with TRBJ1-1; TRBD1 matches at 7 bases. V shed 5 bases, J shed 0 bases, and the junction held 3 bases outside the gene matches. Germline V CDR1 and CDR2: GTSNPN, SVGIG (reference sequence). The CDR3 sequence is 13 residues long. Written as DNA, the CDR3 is TGTGCCTGGCGGGACAGTCTGAACACTGAAGCTTTCTTT. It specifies CAWRDSLNTEAFF. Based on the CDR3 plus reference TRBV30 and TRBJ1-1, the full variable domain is SQTIHQWPATLVQPVGSPLSLECTVEGTSNPNLYWYRQAAGRGLQLLFYSVGIGQISSEVPQNLSASRPQDRQFILSSKKLLLSDSGFYLCAWRDSLNTEAFFGQGTRLTVV.

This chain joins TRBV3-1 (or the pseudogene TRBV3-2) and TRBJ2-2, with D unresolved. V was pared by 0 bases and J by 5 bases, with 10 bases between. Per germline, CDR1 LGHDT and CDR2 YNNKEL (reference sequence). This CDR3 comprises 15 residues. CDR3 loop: CASSQDRGLTGELFF. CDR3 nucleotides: TGTGCCAGCAGCCAAGATCGCGGTTTAACCGGGGAGCTGTTTTTT.

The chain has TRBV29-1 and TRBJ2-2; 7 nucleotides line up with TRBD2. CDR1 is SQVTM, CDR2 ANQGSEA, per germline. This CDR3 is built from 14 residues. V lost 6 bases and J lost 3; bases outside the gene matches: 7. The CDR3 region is CSVPREGDTGELFF. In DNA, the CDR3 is TGCAGCGTGCCGAGGGAGGGTGACACCGGGGAGCTGTTTTTT.

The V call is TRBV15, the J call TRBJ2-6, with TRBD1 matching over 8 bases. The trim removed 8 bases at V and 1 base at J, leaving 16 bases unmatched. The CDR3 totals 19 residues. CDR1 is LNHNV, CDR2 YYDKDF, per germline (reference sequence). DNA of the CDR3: TGTGCCACCTATGGTTTCACAGGACAGGGACTTTCTGGGGCCAACGTCCTGACTTTC. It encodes CATYGFTGQGLSGANVLTF.

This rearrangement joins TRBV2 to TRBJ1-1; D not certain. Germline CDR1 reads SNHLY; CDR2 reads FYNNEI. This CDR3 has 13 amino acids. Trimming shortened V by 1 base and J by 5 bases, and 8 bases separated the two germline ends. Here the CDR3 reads CASSEERRTEAFF. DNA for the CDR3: TGTGCCAGCAGTGAAGAACGGCGGACTGAAGCTTTCTTT.

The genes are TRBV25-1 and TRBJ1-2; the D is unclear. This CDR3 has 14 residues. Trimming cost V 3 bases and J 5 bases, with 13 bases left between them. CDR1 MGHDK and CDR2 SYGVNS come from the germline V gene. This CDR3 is CASSDLMETYGYTF. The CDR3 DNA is TGTGCCAGCAGTGACCTAATGGAGACGTATGGCTACACCTTC.

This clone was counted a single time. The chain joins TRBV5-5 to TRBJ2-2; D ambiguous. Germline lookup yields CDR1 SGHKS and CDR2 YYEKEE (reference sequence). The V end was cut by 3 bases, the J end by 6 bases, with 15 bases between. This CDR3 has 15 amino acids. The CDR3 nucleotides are TGTGCCAGCAGCTCCAACGGAGCCCCGGCCGGGGAGCTGTTTTTT. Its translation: CASSSNGAPAGELFF.

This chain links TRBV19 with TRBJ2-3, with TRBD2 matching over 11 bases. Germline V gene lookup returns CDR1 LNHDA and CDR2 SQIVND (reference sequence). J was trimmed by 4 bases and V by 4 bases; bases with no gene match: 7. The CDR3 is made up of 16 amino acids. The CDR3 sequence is CASSNVFSGGADTQYF. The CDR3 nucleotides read TGTGCCAGTAGTAATGTGTTTAGCGGGGGGGCAGATACGCAGTATTTT.

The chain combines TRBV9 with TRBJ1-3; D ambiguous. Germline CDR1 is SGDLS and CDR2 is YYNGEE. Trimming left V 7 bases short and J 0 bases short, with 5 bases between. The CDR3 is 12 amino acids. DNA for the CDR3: TGTGCCAGCGGGAGCTCTGGAAACACCATATATTTT. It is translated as CASGSSGNTIYF.